This T cell receptor (beta chain) came from a study of blood T cell repertoires in COVID-19. Background on the study: Spain, Italy and the United States supplied samples that represented acute and convalescent COVID-19.

This CDR3 comprises 15 residues. CDR1 is LGHDT and CDR2 is YNNKEL in the germline V gene (reference sequence). The V segment lost 4 bases and the J segment 1 base; nucleotides outside the gene matches: 5. TCRdb's table, derived via immunoSEQ multiplex PCR, lists solely in-frame clones and lacks some. In the table there are some 270,000 clones, roughly 86% of which are singletons. The J gene is TRBJ1-1, the V gene TRBV3-1 (or the pseudogene TRBV3-2), with 8 bases lining up with TRBD1. Input material: peripheral blood. The TCR comes from a man aged 35 to 55 with active or convalescent COVID-19. The DNA of the CDR3 is TGTGCCAGCAGCCTCGCAGGGGGCGGGAACACTGAAGCTTTCTTT. Translating it yields CASSLAGGGNTEAFF.